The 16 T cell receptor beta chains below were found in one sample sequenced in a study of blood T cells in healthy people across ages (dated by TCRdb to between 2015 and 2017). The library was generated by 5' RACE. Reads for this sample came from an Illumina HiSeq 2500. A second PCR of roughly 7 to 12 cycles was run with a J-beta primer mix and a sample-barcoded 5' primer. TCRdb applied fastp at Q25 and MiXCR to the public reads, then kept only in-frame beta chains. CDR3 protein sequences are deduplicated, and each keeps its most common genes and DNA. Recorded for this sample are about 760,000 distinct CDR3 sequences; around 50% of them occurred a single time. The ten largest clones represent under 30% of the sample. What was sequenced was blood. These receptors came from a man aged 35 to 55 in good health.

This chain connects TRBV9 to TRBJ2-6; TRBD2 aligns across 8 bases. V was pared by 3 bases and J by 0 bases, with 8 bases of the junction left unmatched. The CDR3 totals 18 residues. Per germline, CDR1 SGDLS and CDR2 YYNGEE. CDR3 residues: CASSAILAVNSGANVLTF. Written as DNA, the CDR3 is TGTGCCAGCAGCGCTATACTAGCGGTAAACTCTGGGGCCAACGTCCTGACTTTC.

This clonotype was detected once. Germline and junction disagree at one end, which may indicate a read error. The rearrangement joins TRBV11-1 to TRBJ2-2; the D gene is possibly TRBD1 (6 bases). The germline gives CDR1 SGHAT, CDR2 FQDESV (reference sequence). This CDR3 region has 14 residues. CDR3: CASSLLMGAGEQFF. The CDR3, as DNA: TGTGCCAGCAGCTTACTGATGGGGGCCGGGGAGCAGTTTTTT.

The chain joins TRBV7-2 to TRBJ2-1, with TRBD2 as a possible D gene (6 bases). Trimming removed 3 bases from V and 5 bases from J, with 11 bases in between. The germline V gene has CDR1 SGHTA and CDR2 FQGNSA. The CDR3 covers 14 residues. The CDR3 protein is CASSFGGMNNEQFF. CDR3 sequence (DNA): TGTGCCAGCAGCTTTGGCGGGATGAACAATGAGCAGTTCTTC.

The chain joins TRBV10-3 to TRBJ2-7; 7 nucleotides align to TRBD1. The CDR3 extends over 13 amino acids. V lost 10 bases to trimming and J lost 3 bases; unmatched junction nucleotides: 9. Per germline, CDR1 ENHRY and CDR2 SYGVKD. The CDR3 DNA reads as TGTGCCACGAAGGGGGCAGGGGACTACGAGCAGTACTTC. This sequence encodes CATKGAGDYEQYF.

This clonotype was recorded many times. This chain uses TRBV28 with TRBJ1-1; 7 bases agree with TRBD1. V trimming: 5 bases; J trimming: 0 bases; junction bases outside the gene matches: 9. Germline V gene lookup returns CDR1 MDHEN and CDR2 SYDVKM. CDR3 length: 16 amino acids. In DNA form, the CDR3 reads TGTGCCAGCAGTACCGAGGGACAGTGGATGAACACTGAAGCTTTCTTT. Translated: CASSTEGQWMNTEAFF.

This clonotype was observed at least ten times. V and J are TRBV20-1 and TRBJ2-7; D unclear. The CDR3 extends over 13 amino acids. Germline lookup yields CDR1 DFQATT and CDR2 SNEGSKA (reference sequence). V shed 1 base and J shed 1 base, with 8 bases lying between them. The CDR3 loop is CSARVGRSYEQYF. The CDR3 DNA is TGCAGTGCTAGAGTAGGCAGGTCCTACGAGCAGTACTTC.

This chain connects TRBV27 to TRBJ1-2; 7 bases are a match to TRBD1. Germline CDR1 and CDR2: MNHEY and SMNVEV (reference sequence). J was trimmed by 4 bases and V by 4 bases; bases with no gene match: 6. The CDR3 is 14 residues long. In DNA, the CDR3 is TGTGCCAGCAGTTCGACAGGGTTAGGCTATGGCTACACCTTC. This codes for CASSSTGLGYGYTF.

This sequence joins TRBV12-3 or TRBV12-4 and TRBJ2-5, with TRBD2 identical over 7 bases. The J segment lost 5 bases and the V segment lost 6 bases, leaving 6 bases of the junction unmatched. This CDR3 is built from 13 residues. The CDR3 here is CASRAGEWETQYF. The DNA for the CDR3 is TGTGCCAGCAGGGCGGGGGAGTGGGAGACCCAGTACTTC.

CDR3 protein: CASRATMNTEAFF. CDR3 in DNA: TGTGCCAGCAGGGCAACCATGAACACTGAAGCTTTCTTT. The rearrangement joins TRBV2 to TRBJ1-1, with unresolved D. The length of the CDR3 is 13 residues. The germline V and J ends were trimmed by 6 bases and 0 bases, with 8 bases remaining between them. CDR1 and CDR2 (germline): SNHLY, FYNNEI.

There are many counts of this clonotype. The CDR3 protein is CASSSPGQGYYEQYF. The CDR3 nucleotides are TGTGCCAGCAGCTCACCGGGACAGGGGTACTACGAGCAGTACTTC. V is TRBV6-5 and J is TRBJ2-7, with 10 bases that match TRBD1. Per germline, CDR1 MNHEY and CDR2 SVGAGI. The CDR3 has 15 amino acids. The V segment lost 6 bases and the J segment 3 bases; nucleotides outside the gene matches: 8.

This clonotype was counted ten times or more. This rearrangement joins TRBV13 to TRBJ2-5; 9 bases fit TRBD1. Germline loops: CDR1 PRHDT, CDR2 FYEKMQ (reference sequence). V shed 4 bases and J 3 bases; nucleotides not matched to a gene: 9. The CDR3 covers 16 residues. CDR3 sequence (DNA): TGTGCCAGCAGCTCGCCCTGGGACAGGGTTGAAGAGACCCAGTACTTC. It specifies CASSSPWDRVEETQYF.

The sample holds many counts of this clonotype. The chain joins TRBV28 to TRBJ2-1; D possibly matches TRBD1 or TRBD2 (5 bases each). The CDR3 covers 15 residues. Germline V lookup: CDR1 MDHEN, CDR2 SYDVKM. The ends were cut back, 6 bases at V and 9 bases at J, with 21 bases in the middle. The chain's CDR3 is CASSQLVRVLGEQFF. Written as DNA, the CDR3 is TGTGCCAGCAGCCAACTAGTCAGGGTCCTCGGTGAGCAGTTCTTC. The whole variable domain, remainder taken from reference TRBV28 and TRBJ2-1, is DVKVTQSSRYLVKRTGEKVFLECVQDMDHENMFWYRQDPGLGLRLIYFSYDVKMKEKGDIPEGYSVSREKKERFSLILESASTNQTSMYLCASSQLVRVLGEQFFGPGTRLTVL.

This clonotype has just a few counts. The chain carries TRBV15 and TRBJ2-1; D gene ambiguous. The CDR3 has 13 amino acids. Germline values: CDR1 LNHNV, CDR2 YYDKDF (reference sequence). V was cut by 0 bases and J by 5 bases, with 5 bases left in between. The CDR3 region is CATSRDPHNEQFF. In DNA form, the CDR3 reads TGTGCCACCAGCAGAGATCCTCACAATGAGCAGTTCTTC.

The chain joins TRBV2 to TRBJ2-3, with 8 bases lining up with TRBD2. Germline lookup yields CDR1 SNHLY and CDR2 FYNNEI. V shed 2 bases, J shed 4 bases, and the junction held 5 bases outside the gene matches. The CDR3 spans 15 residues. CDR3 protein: CASSETSGLADTQYF. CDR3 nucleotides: TGTGCCAGCAGTGAAACTAGCGGTTTGGCAGATACGCAGTATTTT.

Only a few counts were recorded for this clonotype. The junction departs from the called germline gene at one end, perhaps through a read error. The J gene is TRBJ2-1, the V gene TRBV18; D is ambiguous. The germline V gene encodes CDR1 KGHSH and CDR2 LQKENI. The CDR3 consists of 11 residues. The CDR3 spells CASSPGPEQFF. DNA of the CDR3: TGTGCCAGCTCACCTGGGCCAGAGCAATTCTTC.

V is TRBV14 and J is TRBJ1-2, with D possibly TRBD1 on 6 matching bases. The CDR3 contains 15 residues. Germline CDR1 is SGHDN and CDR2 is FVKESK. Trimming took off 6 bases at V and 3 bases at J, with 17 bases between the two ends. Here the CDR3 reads CASRQLGGADYGYTF. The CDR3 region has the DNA TGTGCCAGCAGACAACTGGGGGGCGCGGACTATGGCTACACCTTC.